The TCR beta chain under discussion was sequenced for a study of blood T cell repertoires in COVID-19. Study-wide context: Samples representing acute and convalescent COVID-19 were sourced from the United States, Italy and Spain. Sources were T cells, B-cell-depleted T cells, or PBMCs; the material itself was cDNA or gDNA.

The germline V gene has CDR1 MNHEY and CDR2 SMNVEV (reference sequence). V shed 0 bases, J shed 0 bases, and the junction held 18 bases outside the gene matches. The CDR3 is made up of 22 amino acids. How the authors handled the data: Amplification from reference gene primers served as the basis for estimated nucleated cell counts. Clones were read by immunoSEQ multiplex PCR, and TCRdb kept only the in-frame ones, dropping some. V, J and clone size derive from that table, while D and trimming were established from the DNA sequence. The data show some 97,000 clones, about 90% seen once. This rearrangement joins TRBV27 to TRBJ1-1, with 11 bases lining up with TRBD1. The sample comprised peripheral blood. The clonotype originates from a human donor in a cohort sampled during active COVID-19. The CDR3 reads CASSLSRVEGGTGGFVNTEAFF. The CDR3, as DNA: TGTGCCAGCAGTTTATCTCGGGTCGAGGGTGGGACAGGGGGTTTCGTGAACACTGAAGCTTTCTTT.